These 30 T cell receptor beta chains share one sample of origin, sequenced in a study of T cell repertoires in cytomegalovirus infection. No antigen is known for these receptors. Each CDR3 protein is one row after TCRdb ran MiXCR on the reads. The sample consists of hundreds of thousands of distinct CDR3 sequences, 32% of them appearing once. The specimen comprised cultured CD8+ T cells from PBMCs, sampled from culture after CMV antigen stimulation. The source of these receptors is a human donor in good health (CMV status not recorded). Some clones in this sample may be carry-over from other donors' samples.

This clonotype showed up just a few times. This chain connects TRBV12-5 to TRBJ1-1, with 7 positions matching TRBD1. V lost 5 bases and J lost 6; bases outside the gene matches: 9. Per germline, CDR1 LGHNT and CDR2 FRNRAP. The CDR3 runs 14 residues. CDR3 DNA: TGTGCTAGTGGTATAAATACAGGGGTGGCTGAAGCTTTCTTT. This encodes CASGINTGVAEAFF.

This clonotype was observed a handful of times. The chain joins TRBV6-1 to TRBJ2-1, with 10 bases matching TRBD2. The J segment lost 1 base and the V segment lost 6 bases, leaving 0 bases of the junction unmatched. The V gene's germline CDR1 is MNHNS and CDR2 SASEGT. The CDR3 is 14 amino acids. CDR3 sequence reads: CASRTSGSYNEQFF. CDR3 nucleotide sequence: TGTGCCAGCAGGACTAGCGGGTCCTACAATGAGCAGTTCTTC.

The genes are TRBV7-4 and TRBJ1-4, with TRBD1 matching over 8 bases. This CDR3 comprises 15 residues. With 5 bases clipped from V and 7 bases from J, the junction kept 9 bases outside the gene matches. The germline V gene encodes CDR1 SGHVT and CDR2 SQSDAQ. DNA for the CDR3: TGTGCCAGCAGCCGCCCGGACAGGGAACCTGAAAAACTGTTTTTT. Translating it yields CASSRPDREPEKLFF. Full variable domain (outside the CDR3, taken from reference TRBV7-4 and TRBJ1-4): GAGVSQSPRYKVAKRGRDVALRCDSISGHVTLYWYRQTLGQGSEVLTYSQSDAQRDKSGRPSGRFSAERPERSVSTLKIQRTEQGDSAVYLCASSRPDREPEKLFFGSGTQLSVL.

The genes are TRBV6-5 and TRBJ2-1; D is unclear. CDR3 length: 16 amino acids. The V and J ends lost 0 bases and 4 bases respectively, with 13 bases between them. Per germline, CDR1 MNHEY and CDR2 SVGAGI. The CDR3 protein is CASSYSLATAYNEQFF. The CDR3 bases are TGTGCCAGCAGTTACTCACTGGCGACCGCTTACAATGAGCAGTTCTTC.

The V gene is TRBV19, the J gene TRBJ1-1; D may be TRBD1 (6 bases). The CDR3 has 17 amino acids. From germline, CDR1 is LNHDA and CDR2 SQIVND (reference sequence). V lost 7 bases to trimming and J lost 1 base, with 22 bases between them. CDR3 DNA: TGTGCCAGTACCCCCTTTAAGACAGGAGGTGGGAACACTGAAGCTTTCTTT. Translating it yields CASTPFKTGGGNTEAFF.

This clonotype was seen ten or more times. This chain uses TRBV12-3 or TRBV12-4 with TRBJ1-5, with 8 positions matching TRBD1. The CDR3 runs to 18 residues. J lost 3 bases, V lost 2 bases, and 12 bases had no gene match. CDR3 coding DNA: TGTGCCAGCAGTTTAAACGGACAGGGCGGCGGGAACAATCAGCCCCAGCATTTT. Translating it yields CASSLNGQGGGNNQPQHF.

The chain is built from TRBV6-2 or TRBV6-3 and TRBJ1-5; D is undetermined. This CDR3 comprises 17 residues. V was pared by 2 bases and J by 0 bases, with 14 bases between. CDR1 MNHEY and CDR2 SVGEGT come from the germline V gene. The CDR3 sequence is CASSYPSGPLSNQPQHF. For the CDR3, the DNA is TGTGCCAGCAGTTACCCGAGCGGGCCCCTTAGCAATCAGCCCCAGCATTTT.

The sample holds a few counts of this clonotype. This rearrangement joins TRBV6-2 or TRBV6-3 to TRBJ2-7; TRBD1 is a possible D gene (5 bases). Germline V gives CDR1 MNHEY, CDR2 SVGEGT. The CDR3 has 13 residues. Trimming shortened V by 0 bases and J by 3 bases, and 6 bases separated the two germline ends. The CDR3 nucleotides read TGTGCCAGCAGTTACTCGGACAACTACGAGCAGTACGTC. It encodes CASSYSDNYEQYV.

There are a few counts of this clonotype. J is TRBJ1-2 and V is TRBV6-2 or TRBV6-3; possible D gene TRBD1, 6 bases. Per the germline V gene, CDR1 is MNHEY and CDR2 is SVGEGT. V gave up 6 bases and J gave up 0 bases, with 17 bases separating them. This CDR3 is built from 16 residues. The CDR3 nucleotides are TGTGCCAGCAGAGCGACGCCACAGGGTTCTAACTATGGCTACACCTTC. Residues: CASRATPQGSNYGYTF.

The chain is built from TRBV15 and TRBJ1-3, with D possibly being TRBD1 (6 bases). Germline V gene lookup returns CDR1 LNHNV and CDR2 YYDKDF (reference sequence). V was pared by 7 bases and J by 4 bases, with 17 bases between. This CDR3 region has 15 residues. The CDR3 DNA follows: TGTGCCACCAACACCGGGGGGCTACCCGGAAACACCATATATTTT. This translates into CATNTGGLPGNTIYF.

This clonotype was detected ten times or more. V usage is TRBV7-2 and J usage is TRBJ2-3, with D possibly being TRBD1 (6 bases). Germline V gives CDR1 SGHTA, CDR2 FQGNSA. The CDR3 has 15 amino acids. V lost 7 bases and J lost 0, with 14 bases in between. CDR3 DNA sequence: TGTGCCAGCACCCTAGGCAGGGGAAGCACAGATACGCAGTATTTT. This translates into CASTLGRGSTDTQYF. The full variable domain, completed using reference TRBV7-2 and TRBJ2-3, is GAGVSQSPSNKVTEKGKDVELRCDPISGHTALYWYRQSLGQGLEFLIYFQGNSAPDKSGLPSDRFSAERTGGSVSTLTIQRTQQEDSAVYLCASTLGRGSTDTQYFGPGTRLTVL.

This clonotype was observed a few times. The V gene is TRBV7-9, the J gene TRBJ2-1; 9 nucleotides align to TRBD2. Germline loops: CDR1 SEHNR, CDR2 FQNEAQ (reference sequence). CDR3 length: 16 amino acids. V gave up 3 bases and J gave up 1 base; unmatched junction bases: 4. CDR3 residues: CASSFKAGGSYNEQFF. In nucleotides, the CDR3 is TGTGCCAGCAGCTTCAAAGCGGGGGGTTCCTACAATGAGCAGTTCTTC.

Many counts were recorded for this clonotype. The rearrangement joins TRBV7-2 to TRBJ1-1; D is perhaps TRBD1 (6 bases). Germline-derived CDR1 and CDR2 are SGHTA and FQGNSA. The CDR3 contains 15 residues. The V end lost 0 bases, the J end lost 6 bases, and 14 bases lay between the germline ends. CDR3 region: CASSLALWGASEAFF. In DNA, the CDR3 is TGTGCCAGCAGCTTAGCGCTCTGGGGGGCCTCTGAAGCTTTCTTT. The whole variable domain, remainder taken from reference TRBV7-2 and TRBJ1-1, is GAGVSQSPSNKVTEKGKDVELRCDPISGHTALYWYRQSLGQGLEFLIYFQGNSAPDKSGLPSDRFSAERTGGSVSTLTIQRTQQEDSAVYLCASSLALWGASEAFFGQGTRLTVV.

Regarding this clonotype: No conserved phenylalanine or tryptophan is present at the end of the CDR3, so a read error is the likely explanation. The chain has TRBV5-1 and TRBJ2-3; TRBD1 aligns across 9 bases. The CDR3 totals 15 residues. The germline V gene encodes CDR1 SGHRS and CDR2 YFSETQ. Unmatched junction bases numbered 13, after V lost 7 bases and J lost 7 bases. CDR3 in amino acids: CASRTRDRDSYTQYY. CDR3 DNA sequence: TGCGCCAGCCGAACCCGGGACAGGGACTCTTATACGCAGTATTAT.

A note on this clonotype: With a much larger clone just one base away, this may be a read error. J is TRBJ2-7 and V is TRBV7-2; D is unclear. The CDR3 totals 14 residues. Germline-derived CDR1 and CDR2 are SGHTA and FQGNSA. The CDR3 protein is CASNLPGSGYEQYV. The CDR3 DNA is TGTGCCAGCAACTTACCAGGATCGGGCTACGAGCAGTACGTC.

Remarks on this clonotype: An end of the junction differs from the germline gene, which may be a read error. The rearrangement uses TRBV7-9 and TRBJ1-1; the D gene is possibly TRBD1 (5 bases). CDR1 SEHNR and CDR2 FQNEAQ come from the germline V gene (reference sequence). CDR3 size: 10 residues. CDR3 nucleotides: TGTGCCAGCAGCTTACAGGGTCCGGTTTTT. It encodes CASSLQGPVF.

This clonotype was recorded a few times. The rearrangement uses TRBV6-1 and TRBJ1-5; D is unclear. The CDR3 consists of 14 residues. Trimming removed 3 bases at V and 2 bases at J, with 8 bases between. In germline, CDR1 is MNHNS, CDR2 SASEGT. DNA for the CDR3: TGTGCCAGCAGTGATGAGTTTGGCAATCAGCCCCAGCATTTT. This gives the protein CASSDEFGNQPQHF.

This clonotype occurred a few times. The rearrangement joins TRBV7-2 to TRBJ1-1; a possible D gene is TRBD1 (6 bases). Trimming stripped 5 bases from V and 8 bases from J, with 15 bases between. The germline CDR1 and CDR2 sequences are SGHTA and FQGNSA. The CDR3 is made up of 13 amino acids. In nucleotides, the CDR3 is TGTGCCAGCAGCATGGGGGGGGGCATCGAAGCTTTCTTT. Its protein product is CASSMGGGIEAFF.

The CDR3 protein is CASTATEKYTEAFF. The CDR3 nucleotides read TGTGCCAGCACCGCGACAGAAAAATACACTGAAGCTTTCTTT. The chain recombines TRBV12-3 or TRBV12-4 with TRBJ1-1; possible D gene TRBD1, 5 bases. This CDR3 comprises 14 residues. V dropped 7 bases and J dropped 3 bases, with 15 bases sitting between them.

In its sample, this clonotype was seen once. V gene TRBV27 combines with J gene TRBJ1-4; no reliable D call. The CDR3 loop spans 14 amino acids. CDR1 MNHEY and CDR2 SMNVEV come from the germline V gene (reference sequence). V gave up 8 bases and J gave up 5 bases, with 15 bases separating them. The chain's CDR3 is CASGRVFGNEKLFF. The CDR3, as DNA: TGTGCCAGCGGGAGGGTTTTCGGGAATGAAAAACTGTTTTTT.

This clonotype was seen only a few times. J is TRBJ2-2 and V is TRBV10-2; D remains ambiguous. This CDR3 spans 14 amino acids. The germline gives CDR1 WSHSY, CDR2 SAAADI. V gave up 6 bases and J gave up 3 bases, with 11 bases separating them. CDR3 coding DNA: TGCGCCAGCAGGCTATCTGGGTACACCGGGGAGCTGTTTTTT. It codes for CASRLSGYTGELFF.

This clonotype came up a few times. The V gene is TRBV2, the J gene TRBJ1-2, with 7 bases aligning to TRBD1. Germline V gene sequence: CDR1 SNHLY, CDR2 FYNNEI. This CDR3 is built from 12 residues. Trimming removed 10 bases from V and 5 bases from J; junction bases left unmatched: 7. This CDR3 reads CATPDRSYGYTF. CDR3 sequence (DNA): TGTGCCACCCCGGACAGGTCTTATGGCTACACCTTC. Supplemented by reference TRBV2 and TRBJ1-2, the full variable domain reads EPEVTQTPSHQVTQMGQEVILRCVPISNHLYFYWYRQILGQKVEFLVSFYNNEISEKSEIFDDQFSVERPDGSNFTLKIRSTKLEDSAMYFCATPDRSYGYTFGSGTRLTVV.

This clonotype was recorded at least ten times. This rearrangement joins TRBV7-9 to TRBJ2-1; 8 bases are a match to TRBD1. The germline V gene has CDR1 SEHNR and CDR2 FQNEAQ (reference sequence). V trimming: 5 bases; J trimming: 1 base; junction bases outside the gene matches: 7. The CDR3 has 16 residues. The CDR3 DNA sequence: TGTGCCAGCAGCCCTAACAGGGGGTGGTCCTACAATGAGCAGTTCTTC. It specifies CASSPNRGWSYNEQFF.

V gene TRBV20-1 combines with J gene TRBJ1-5; 9 nucleotides agree with TRBD1. CDR3 size: 15 residues. The V segment lost 2 bases and the J segment 6 bases; nucleotides outside the gene matches: 8. Germline V lookup: CDR1 DFQATT, CDR2 SNEGSKA (reference sequence). CDR3 DNA: TGCAGTGCTAGACCCGACAGGGGGTTGTCTCAGCCCCAGCATTTT. Its protein is CSARPDRGLSQPQHF.

For this clonotype: Germline and junction disagree at one end, which may indicate a read error. This chain links TRBV4-2 with TRBJ1-1; unclear D gene. Germline V gene lookup returns CDR1 LGHNA and CDR2 YNFKEQ. This CDR3 contains 13 residues. In nucleotides, the CDR3 is TGTGTCAGCAGCCAAGATCAGATCACTGAAGCTTTCTTT. Its protein product is CVSSQDQITEAFF.

The sample holds a few counts of this clonotype. The chain has TRBV4-1 and TRBJ2-4; the D gene could be TRBD1 or TRBD2 (5 bases each). Germline values: CDR1 MGHRA, CDR2 YSYEKL. Trimming cost V 4 bases and J 15 bases, with 22 bases left between them. The CDR3 covers 14 residues. The CDR3 DNA reads as TGCGCCAGCAGCCCCATCCGGGACCCTAGGAAATTGTACTTC. Residues: CASSPIRDPRKLYF.

The chain joins TRBV7-3 to TRBJ2-7; TRBD1 matches 9 bases. Germline V gene lookup returns CDR1 SGHTA and CDR2 FQGTGA. The CDR3 sequence is 15 residues long. Here the CDR3 DNA reads TGTGCCAACAGCCCCCGACAGGGGGGCTCCTACGAGCAGTACGTC. Translating gives CANSPRQGGSYEQYV.

This clonotype was counted between two and nine times. The chain has TRBV6-1 and TRBJ2-1; 9 bases line up with TRBD2. V gave up 5 bases and J gave up 4 bases; unmatched junction bases: 9. Germline lookup yields CDR1 MNHNS and CDR2 SASEGT. There are 16 residues in the CDR3. The CDR3 region is CASSTVGSGGYNEQFF. The CDR3 nucleotides read TGTGCCAGCAGTACCGTAGGGAGCGGGGGGTACAATGAGCAGTTCTTC.

This chain links TRBV14 with TRBJ1-4; D perhaps matches TRBD1 (6 bases). CDR1 is SGHDN, CDR2 FVKESK, per germline. Trimming took off 0 bases at V and 10 bases at J, with 21 bases between the two ends. CDR3 length: 17 amino acids. The CDR3 bases are TGTGCCAGCAGCCAAGACAGTGCACAGGGTTTCAAGGGAAAACTGTTTTTT. It translates to CASSQDSAQGFKGKLFF.

For the CDR3, the DNA is TGTGCCAGCAGCGTAGCGGGGACAGGGGGTCATACAGATACGCAGTATTTT. Its translation is CASSVAGTGGHTDTQYF. The chain couples TRBV9 to TRBJ2-3, with TRBD1 identical over 11 bases. Germline lookup yields CDR1 SGDLS and CDR2 YYNGEE. Trimming at V came to 0 bases and at J to 3 bases, leaving 6 bases not matched to a gene. The CDR3 consists of 17 residues. Looking up the rest from reference TRBV9 and TRBJ2-3 gives the full variable domain: DSGVTQTPKHLITATGQRVTLRCSPRSGDLSVYWYQQSLDQGLQFLIQYYNGEERAKGNILERFSAQQFPDLHSELNLSSLELGDSALYFCASSVAGTGGHTDTQYFGPGTRLTVL.